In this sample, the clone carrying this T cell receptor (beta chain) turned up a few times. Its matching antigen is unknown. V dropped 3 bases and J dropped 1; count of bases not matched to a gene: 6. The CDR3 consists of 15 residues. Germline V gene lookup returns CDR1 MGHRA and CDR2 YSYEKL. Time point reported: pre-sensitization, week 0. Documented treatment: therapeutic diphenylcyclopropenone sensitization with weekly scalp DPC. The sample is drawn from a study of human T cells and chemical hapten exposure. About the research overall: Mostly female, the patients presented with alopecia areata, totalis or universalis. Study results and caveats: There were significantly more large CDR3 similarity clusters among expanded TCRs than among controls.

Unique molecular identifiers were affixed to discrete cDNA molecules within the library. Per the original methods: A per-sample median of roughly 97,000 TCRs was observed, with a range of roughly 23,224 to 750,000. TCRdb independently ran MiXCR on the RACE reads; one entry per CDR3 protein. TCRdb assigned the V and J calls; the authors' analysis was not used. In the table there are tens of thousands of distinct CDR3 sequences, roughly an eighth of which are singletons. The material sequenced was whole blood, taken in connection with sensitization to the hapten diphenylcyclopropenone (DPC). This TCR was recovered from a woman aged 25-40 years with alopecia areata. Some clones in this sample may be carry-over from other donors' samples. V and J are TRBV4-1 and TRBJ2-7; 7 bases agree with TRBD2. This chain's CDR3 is CASSQRLAESYEQYF. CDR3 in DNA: TGCGCCAGCAGCCAGCGGCTAGCGGAGTCCTACGAGCAGTACTTC.